Listed below are T cell receptor beta chains from one sample, sequenced in a study of OX40 agonist ivuxolimab in advanced cancers. The repertoire was sequenced with immunoSEQ multiplex PCR; TCRdb's copy has only in-frame clones and lacks some. The table includes some 70,000 clones, 75% to 90% detected once. This material consisted of CD4+ or CD8+ T cells sorted from blood, taken in a trial of the OX40 agonist ivuxolimab. The receptor source for this set is an adult with an advanced solid tumor such as melanoma, head and neck, liver or kidney cancer. Each CDR3 is given with its conserved first and last residue. The D gene is left open where the match is weak. The size of a clone is reported for some rows only, either as once, few or many, or as a class for expanded clones.

size: once
V: TRBV7-2
D: NA
J: TRBJ2-1
DNA: TGTGCCAGCAGCTTAGTCGGCCCCCCTTTCTTC
CDR3: CASSLVGPPFF

size: NA
V: TRBV28
D: NA
J: TRBJ1-4
DNA: TGTGCCAGCAACCCCACCGCAACTAATGAAAAACTGTTTTTT
CDR3: CASNPTATNEKLFF

size: NA
V: TRBV6-1
D: NA
J: TRBJ1-6
DNA: TGTGCCAGCAGTGCTAGGGATCGGCGATCACCCCTCCACTTT
CDR3: CASSARDRRSPLHF

size: NA
V: TRBV7-6
D: TRBD1
J: TRBJ2-5
DNA: TGTGCCAGCAGCCAAGGGACAGGGGGCCCCGGGACCCAGTACTTC
CDR3: CASSQGTGGPGTQYF

size: NA
V: TRBV9
D: NA
J: TRBJ1-6
DNA: TGTGCCAGCAGCGTCTCCGGGACGGAATATTCACCCCTCCACTTT
CDR3: CASSVSGTEYSPLHF

size: NA
V: TRBV9
D: NA
J: TRBJ1-1
DNA: TGTGCCAGCAGCGTAGGGCCCGACACTGAAGCTTTCTTT
CDR3: CASSVGPDTEAFF

size: once
V: TRBV6-5
D: NA
J: TRBJ2-1
DNA: TGTGCCAGCAGGGAGGGGGGGGCGAAGGTTGAGCAGTTCTTC
CDR3: CASREGGAKVEQFF

size: NA
V: TRBV13
D: NA
J: TRBJ2-1
DNA: TGTGCCAGCAGCTCTGGAAGCCGGGGGCAGGGTGAGCAGTTCTTC
CDR3: CASSSGSRGQGEQFF

size: NA
V: TRBV2
D: NA
J: TRBJ1-1
DNA: TGTGCCAGCAGTTTACAGGGCACGAACACTGAAGCTTTCTTT
CDR3: CASSLQGTNTEAFF

size: NA
V: TRBV5-1
D: TRBD1
J: TRBJ1-1
DNA: TGCGCCAGCAGCAGGGACAGGGCCAACACTGAAGCTTTCTTT
CDR3: CASSRDRANTEAFF

size: NA
V: TRBV30
D: NA
J: TRBJ1-1
DNA: TGTGCCTGGAGTGTAGCCCTGAACACTGAAGCTTTCTTT
CDR3: CAWSVALNTEAFF

size: NA
V: TRBV5-4
D: TRBD1
J: TRBJ2-5
DNA: TGTGCCAGCAGCCCTCGGACAGGAGACGAGACCCAGTACTTC
CDR3: CASSPRTGDETQYF

size: NA
V: TRBV7-6
D: TRBD1
J: TRBJ1-4
DNA: TGTGCCAGCAGCCCCCAGACAGGGGGACAGGAAAAACTGTTTTTT
CDR3: CASSPQTGGQEKLFF

size: NA
V: TRBV9
D: TRBD2
J: TRBJ2-1
DNA: TGTGCCAGCAGCGTAGTAAGCGGGGGCGCATTTGGCGAGCAGTTCTTC
CDR3: CASSVVSGGAFGEQFF

size: NA
V: TRBV28
D: NA
J: TRBJ2-4
DNA: TGTGCCAGTGGGCTGGGCAGGACGAGCAACATTCAGTACTTC
CDR3: CASGLGRTSNIQYF

size: once
V: TRBV6-6
D: NA
J: TRBJ2-2
DNA: TGTGCCAGTCTACGGGATGGGGGCACCGGGGAGCTGTTTTTT
CDR3: CASLRDGGTGELFF

size: NA
V: TRBV11-2
D: NA
J: TRBJ2-7
DNA: TGTGCCAGCAGCTTACTGTCCGGGGGGCCCTACGAGCAGTACTTC
CDR3: CASSLLSGGPYEQYF

size: NA
V: TRBV6-1
D: TRBD1
J: TRBJ2-7
DNA: TGTGCCAGCAGTGACCTGAGGCGGACAGGGGGCAATGAGCAGTACTTC
CDR3: CASSDLRRTGGNEQYF

size: few
V: TRBV29-1
D: NA
J: TRBJ2-1
DNA: TGCAGCGCGGGCTCGTTCGGTGGCAATGAGCAGTTCTTC
CDR3: CSAGSFGGNEQFF

size: NA
V: TRBV7-9
D: NA
J: TRBJ2-3
DNA: TGTGCCAGCAGCATCCAGGGAAGGGGAGATACGCAGTATTTT
CDR3: CASSIQGRGDTQYF

size: NA
V: TRBV5-4
D: TRBD1
J: TRBJ1-3
DNA: TGTGCCAGCAGCGGACAGGGGGCGGTTGGAAACACCATATATTTT
CDR3: CASSGQGAVGNTIYF

size: NA
V: TRBV30
D: NA
J: TRBJ1-3
DNA: TGTGCCTGGAGTACCCAGCGGGGACCTGGAAACACCATATATTTT
CDR3: CAWSTQRGPGNTIYF

size: NA
V: TRBV5-1
D: TRBD2
J: TRBJ2-5
DNA: TGCGCCAGCAGCCCGACTAGCGCACAAGAGACCCAGTACTTC
CDR3: CASSPTSAQETQYF

size: NA
V: TRBV25-1
D: NA
J: TRBJ2-5
DNA: TGTGCCAGCACCCAATACGGGGGGCATGAGACCCAGTACTTC
CDR3: CASTQYGGHETQYF

size: NA
V: TRBV10-3
D: NA
J: TRBJ2-5
DNA: TGTGCCATCAGTGGGGAGGAAGAGACCCAGTACTTC
CDR3: CAISGEEETQYF

size: NA
V: TRBV5-4
D: NA
J: TRBJ2-7
DNA: TGTGCCAGCAGACAAAGTAGGGCCGTCGGTGAGCAGTACTTC
CDR3: CASRQSRAVGEQYF

size: NA
V: TRBV15
D: TRBD2
J: TRBJ2-5
DNA: TGTGCCACCAGCAGAGGGGCCGGTAGCGGGGATCAAGAGACCCAGTACTTC
CDR3: CATSRGAGSGDQETQYF

size: NA
V: TRBV5-4
D: NA
J: TRBJ2-7
DNA: TGTGCCAGCAGCTTGACGGATTACGAGCAGTACTTC
CDR3: CASSLTDYEQYF

size: NA
V: TRBV28
D: NA
J: TRBJ1-1
DNA: TGTGCCAGCAGTGACACTTGGGGCACTGAAGCTTTCTTT
CDR3: CASSDTWGTEAFF

size: NA
V: TRBV6-6
D: NA
J: TRBJ2-1
DNA: TGTGCCAGCAGTCCAACCCTGGGTGAGCAGTTCTTC
CDR3: CASSPTLGEQFF

size: NA
V: TRBV29-1
D: NA
J: TRBJ2-1
DNA: TGCAGCGTTGGAGACAGCAATTTCAATGAGCAGTTCTTC
CDR3: CSVGDSNFNEQFF

size: NA
V: TRBV7-3
D: NA
J: TRBJ2-1
DNA: TGTGCCAGCAGCTTCTCACCGGGACAGCAGTTCTTC
CDR3: CASSFSPGQQFF

size: NA
V: TRBV5-5
D: NA
J: TRBJ2-7
DNA: TGTGCCAGCAGCCCGGGGGACGTCTACGAGCAGTACTTC
CDR3: CASSPGDVYEQYF

size: NA
V: TRBV27
D: NA
J: TRBJ1-1
DNA: TGTGCCAGCAGCCGCCGGGGTGGTGGCACTGAAGCTTTCTTT
CDR3: CASSRRGGGTEAFF

size: NA
V: TRBV5-1
D: NA
J: TRBJ2-6
DNA: TGCGCCAGCAGGACGGACAGTTCCGGGGCCAACGTCCTGACTTTC
CDR3: CASRTDSSGANVLTF

size: few
V: TRBV5-1
D: TRBD1
J: TRBJ1-6
DNA: TGCGCCAGCAGCTTGGGGGCAGGGGGCTCGGATTCACCCCTCCACTTT
CDR3: CASSLGAGGSDSPLHF

size: NA
V: TRBV4-2
D: NA
J: TRBJ1-3
DNA: TGTGCCAGCAGCTCCCCGGCAGGGGATGGAAACACCATATATTTT
CDR3: CASSSPAGDGNTIYF

size: NA
V: TRBV18
D: TRBD1
J: TRBJ1-5
DNA: TGTGCCAGCTCATCGGACAGGGACAATCAGCCCCAGCATTTT
CDR3: CASSSDRDNQPQHF

size: NA
V: TRBV7-2
D: NA
J: TRBJ2-1
DNA: TGTGCCAGCAGCTTAACTCCGGGGGAAAACAATGAGCAGTTCTTC
CDR3: CASSLTPGENNEQFF

size: NA
V: TRBV6-6
D: NA
J: TRBJ2-3
DNA: TGTGCCAGCATCCGGGGGAGTATTACAGATACGCAGTATTTT
CDR3: CASIRGSITDTQYF

size: once
V: TRBV7-2
D: NA
J: TRBJ1-5
DNA: TGTGCCAGCAGTTCGGACGGCTATAGCAATCAGCCCCAGCATTTT
CDR3: CASSSDGYSNQPQHF

size: NA
V: TRBV6-1
D: NA
J: TRBJ1-3
DNA: TGTGCCAGCAGTGAAGGGATGGGGGACCGCTCTGGAAACACCATATATTTT
CDR3: CASSEGMGDRSGNTIYF

size: NA
V: TRBV14
D: TRBD1
J: TRBJ1-2
DNA: TGTGCCAGCAGCCCAATGAAATTTGGGGACAGGCGATATGGCTACACCTTC
CDR3: CASSPMKFGDRRYGYTF

size: once
V: TRBV21-1
D: NA
J: TRBJ2-7
DNA: TGTGCCAGCAGCCAGGGGAATTACACAGCCTCCTACGAGCAGTACTTC
CDR3: CASSQGNYTASYEQYF

size: NA
V: TRBV5-6
D: TRBD1
J: TRBJ1-2
DNA: TGTGCCAGCAGCCAAACGGGACAGGGAGTCTATGGCTACACCTTC
CDR3: CASSQTGQGVYGYTF

size: NA
V: TRBV9
D: TRBD2
J: TRBJ2-7
DNA: TGTGCCAGCAGCGTAGCATCCCGGACTAGCGGGGGAGCCTACGAGCAGTACTTC
CDR3: CASSVASRTSGGAYEQYF

size: NA
V: TRBV10-3
D: NA
J: TRBJ1-2
DNA: TGTGCCATGAGGGGACCTCCTAAGGACTATGGCTACACCTTC
CDR3: CAMRGPPKDYGYTF

size: NA
V: TRBV18
D: NA
J: TRBJ1-1
DNA: TGTGCCAGCTCAGCCTCTACGGGGGAAGCTTTCTTT
CDR3: CASSASTGEAFF

size: NA
V: TRBV4-2
D: TRBD2
J: TRBJ2-5
DNA: TGTGCCAGCAGCCAAGGGGCTAGCGGGGCCAGAAGAGAGACCCAGTACTTC
CDR3: CASSQGASGARRETQYF

size: NA
V: TRBV28
D: NA
J: TRBJ2-7
DNA: TGTGCCAGCAGGAGGCAGGGAAGCTCCTACGAGCAGTACTTC
CDR3: CASRRQGSSYEQYF

size: NA
V: TRBV7-3
D: TRBD2
J: TRBJ2-1
DNA: TGTGCCAGCTCACAAAGCGGGGGGGCGATCGTTGAGCAGTTCTTC
CDR3: CASSQSGGAIVEQFF

size: once
V: TRBV6-5
D: NA
J: TRBJ2-4
DNA: TGTGCCAGCAGCGAAACCCCCGGAAACATTCAGTACTTC
CDR3: CASSETPGNIQYF

size: NA
V: TRBV15
D: NA
J: TRBJ2-7
DNA: TGTGCCACCAGCCCCCCGAGTAGCTCCTACGAGCAGTACTTC
CDR3: CATSPPSSSYEQYF

size: once
V: TRBV7-9
D: TRBD2
J: TRBJ2-5
DNA: TGTGCCAGCAGCCCGGCTAGCGGGGGGGCTGGGGAGACCCAGTACTTC
CDR3: CASSPASGGAGETQYF

size: NA
V: TRBV7-6
D: NA
J: TRBJ1-5
DNA: TGTGCCAGCAGCGCTCGTGACGGGCAGCCCCAGCATTTT
CDR3: CASSARDGQPQHF

size: NA
V: TRBV6-5
D: TRBD1
J: TRBJ2-5
DNA: TGTGCCAGCAGTTACTCGACAGGGCAAGAGACCCAGTACTTC
CDR3: CASSYSTGQETQYF

size: NA
V: TRBV7-9
D: NA
J: TRBJ1-2
DNA: TGTGCCAGCAGCTTATCCCCGGAGAACATCCCCTTC
CDR3: CASSLSPENIPF